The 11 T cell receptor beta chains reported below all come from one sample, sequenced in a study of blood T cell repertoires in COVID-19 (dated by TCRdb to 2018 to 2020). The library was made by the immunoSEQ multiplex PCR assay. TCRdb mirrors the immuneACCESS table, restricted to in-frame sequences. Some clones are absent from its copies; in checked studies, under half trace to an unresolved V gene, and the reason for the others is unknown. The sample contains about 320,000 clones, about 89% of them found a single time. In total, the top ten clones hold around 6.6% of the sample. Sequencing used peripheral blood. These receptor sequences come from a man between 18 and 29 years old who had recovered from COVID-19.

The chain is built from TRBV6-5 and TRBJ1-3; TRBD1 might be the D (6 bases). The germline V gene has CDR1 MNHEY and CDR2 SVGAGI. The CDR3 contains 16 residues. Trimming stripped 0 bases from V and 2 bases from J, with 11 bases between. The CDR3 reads CASSYSSGTTGNTIYF. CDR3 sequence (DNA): TGTGCCAGCAGTTACTCTTCCGGGACAACTGGAAACACCATATATTTT.

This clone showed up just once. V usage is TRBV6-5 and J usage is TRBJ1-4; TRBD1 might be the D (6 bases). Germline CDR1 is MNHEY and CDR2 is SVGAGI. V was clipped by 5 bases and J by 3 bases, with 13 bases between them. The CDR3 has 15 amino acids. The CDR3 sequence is CASSMNRAPNEKLFF. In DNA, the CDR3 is TGTGCCAGCAGTATGAACAGGGCTCCTAATGAAAAACTGTTTTTT.

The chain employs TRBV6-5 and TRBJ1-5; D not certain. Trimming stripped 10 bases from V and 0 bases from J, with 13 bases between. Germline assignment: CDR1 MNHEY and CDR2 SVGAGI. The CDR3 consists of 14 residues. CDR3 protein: CATKADYSNQPQHF. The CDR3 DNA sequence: TGTGCCACCAAGGCGGACTATAGCAATCAGCCCCAGCATTTT.

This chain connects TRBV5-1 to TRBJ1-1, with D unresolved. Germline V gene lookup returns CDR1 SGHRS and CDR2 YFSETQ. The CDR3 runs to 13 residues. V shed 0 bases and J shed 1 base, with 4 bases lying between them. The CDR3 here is CASSLEANTEAFF. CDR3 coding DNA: TGCGCCAGCAGCTTGGAAGCGAACACTGAAGCTTTCTTT.

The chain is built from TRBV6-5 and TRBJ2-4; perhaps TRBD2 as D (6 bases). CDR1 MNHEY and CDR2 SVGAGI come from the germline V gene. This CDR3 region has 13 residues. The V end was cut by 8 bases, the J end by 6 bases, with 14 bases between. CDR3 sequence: CASGGTPGNIQYF. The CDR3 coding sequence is TGTGCCAGCGGCGGGACTCCGGGAAACATTCAGTACTTC.

The CDR3 spells CASSPPGQSSPLHF. The CDR3 DNA follows: TGTGCCAGCAGCCCTCCGGGACAGAGTTCACCCCTCCACTTT. This rearrangement joins TRBV7-9 to TRBJ1-6; 7 nucleotides match TRBD1. V trimming: 5 bases; J trimming: 9 bases; junction bases outside the gene matches: 7. The CDR3 consists of 14 residues. Germline CDR1 reads SEHNR; CDR2 reads FQNEAQ (reference sequence).

The CDR3 bases are TGTGCCAGCAGCTTAACGGGATCGACAGGGGGAGTCACAGATACGCAGTATTTT. The encoded protein is CASSLTGSTGGVTDTQYF. V gene TRBV7-3 combines with J gene TRBJ2-3; 9 nucleotides align to TRBD1. CDR1 and CDR2 from the germline V gene are SGHTA and FQGTGA. CDR3 length: 18 residues. Unmatched junction bases numbered 9, after V lost 0 bases and J lost 2 bases.

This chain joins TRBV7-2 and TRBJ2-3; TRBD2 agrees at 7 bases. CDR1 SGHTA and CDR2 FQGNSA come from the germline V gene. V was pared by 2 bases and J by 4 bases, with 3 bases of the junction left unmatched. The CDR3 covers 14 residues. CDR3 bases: TGTGCCAGCAGCTTACAGCGGGGTGCAGATACGCAGTATTTT. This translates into CASSLQRGADTQYF.

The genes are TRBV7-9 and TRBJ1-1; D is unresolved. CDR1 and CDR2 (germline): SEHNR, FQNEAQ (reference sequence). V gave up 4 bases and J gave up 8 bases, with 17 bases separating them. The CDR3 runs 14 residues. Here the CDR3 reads CASSSEAPGSEAFF. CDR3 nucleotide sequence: TGTGCCAGCAGCTCAGAAGCTCCGGGATCCGAAGCTTTCTTT.

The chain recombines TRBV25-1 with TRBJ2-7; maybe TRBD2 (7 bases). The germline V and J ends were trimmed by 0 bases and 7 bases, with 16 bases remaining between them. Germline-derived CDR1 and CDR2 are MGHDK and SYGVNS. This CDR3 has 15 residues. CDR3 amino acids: CASSEYGGASGEQYF. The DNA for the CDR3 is TGTGCCAGCAGTGAATATGGGGGGGCTTCGGGAGAGCAGTACTTC.

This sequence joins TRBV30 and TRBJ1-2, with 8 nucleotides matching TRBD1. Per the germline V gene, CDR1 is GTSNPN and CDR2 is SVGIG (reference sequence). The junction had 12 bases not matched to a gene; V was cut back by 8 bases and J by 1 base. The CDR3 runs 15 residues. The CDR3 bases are TGTGCCGGCAAGATCCAGGGGGCTCTTAACTATGGCTACACCTTC. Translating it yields CAGKIQGALNYGYTF.